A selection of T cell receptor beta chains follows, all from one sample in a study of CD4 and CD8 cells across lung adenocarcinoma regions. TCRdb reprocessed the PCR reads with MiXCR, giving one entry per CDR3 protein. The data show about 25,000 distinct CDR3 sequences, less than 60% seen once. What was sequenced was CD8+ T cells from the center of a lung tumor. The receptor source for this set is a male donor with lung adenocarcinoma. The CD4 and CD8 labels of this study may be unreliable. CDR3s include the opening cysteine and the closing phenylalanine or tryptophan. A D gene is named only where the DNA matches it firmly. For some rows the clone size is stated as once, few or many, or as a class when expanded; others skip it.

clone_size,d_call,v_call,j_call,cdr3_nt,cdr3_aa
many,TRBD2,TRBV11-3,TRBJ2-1,TGTGCCAGCAGGAAGGGACTATCCTATGAGCAGTTCTTC,CASRKGLSYEQFF
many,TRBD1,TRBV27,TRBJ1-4,TGTGCCAGCAGTTTGACAGGGGGCTCGGGTGAAAAACTGTTTTTT,CASSLTGGSGEKLFF
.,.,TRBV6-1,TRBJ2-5,TGTGCCAGCGCGTGGGACGAGCGCACTAGCCAAGAGACCCAGTACTTC,CASAWDERTSQETQYF
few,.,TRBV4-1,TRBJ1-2,TGCGCCAGCAGCCAAGAGAAATATGGCCGGTTACGGAGTGATGGCTACACCTTC,CASSQEKYGRLRSDGYTF
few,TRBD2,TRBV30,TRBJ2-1,TGTGCCTGGAAATACGGCGGGAGTAGGGATGAGCAGTTCTTC,CAWKYGGSRDEQFF
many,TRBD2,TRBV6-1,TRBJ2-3,TGTGCCAGCAGTGAAGCGACGGGGGGACCTAAAACTTTT,CASSEATGGPKTF
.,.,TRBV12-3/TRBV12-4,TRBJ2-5,TGTGCCAGCAGTTTATCCGGGACGACGGTAGAGACCCAGTACTTC,CASSLSGTTVETQYF
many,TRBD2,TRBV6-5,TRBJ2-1,TGTGCCAGCAGTTACCGGACTAGCGCCTACAATGAGCAGTTCTTC,CASSYRTSAYNEQFF
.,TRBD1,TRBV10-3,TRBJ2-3,TGTGCCCGGGGCGGACGGCCGGATGGGACAGGGGAGCAGTTTTTT,CARGGRPDGTGEQFF
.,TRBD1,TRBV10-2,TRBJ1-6,TGCGCCAGCAGTGAGCTACAGGGGGGTAATTCACCCCTCCACTTT,CASSELQGGNSPLHF
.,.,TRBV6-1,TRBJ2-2,TGTGCCAGGAGTGGGCGGGCCGGTGAGCTGTTTTTT,CARSGRAGELFF
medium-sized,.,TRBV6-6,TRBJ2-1,TGTGCCAGCAGTCTTAAAGAACCCGGGGTCAATGAGCAGTTCTTC,CASSLKEPGVNEQFF
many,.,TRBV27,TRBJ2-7,TGTGCCAGCAGGAACAATTACGAGCAGTACTTC,CASRNNYEQYF
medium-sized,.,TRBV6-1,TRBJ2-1,TGTGCCACCCGGGTGGGGCCCTACAATGAGCAGTTCTTC,CATRVGPYNEQFF
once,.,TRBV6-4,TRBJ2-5,TGTGCGGGCAGTGCGGGCGGTGGCACAGAGACCCAGTACTTC,CAGSAGGGTETQYF
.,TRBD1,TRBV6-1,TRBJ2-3,TGTGCCAGCAGGGGGAGACAGGGGCCACGTAGCACCGGTACGCAGTATTTT,CASRGRQGPRSTGTQYF
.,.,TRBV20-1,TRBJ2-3,TGCAGTGCTCCCACGGCTAGTCAATCAGATACGCAGTATTTT,CSAPTASQSDTQYF
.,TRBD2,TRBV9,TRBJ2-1,TGTGCCAGCAGCGAGAGCGGGAGGGCCTACAATGAGCAGTTCTTC,CASSESGRAYNEQFF
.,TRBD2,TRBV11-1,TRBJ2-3,TGTGCCAGCAGCAGGGACTACAGCACAGATACGCAGTATTTT,CASSRDYSTDTQYF
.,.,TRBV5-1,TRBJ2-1,TGCGCCAGCAGCTTGGTCCCGACGGGCTCTTACAATGAGCAGTTCTTC,CASSLVPTGSYNEQFF
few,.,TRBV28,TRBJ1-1,TGTGCCAGCAGTCTACTACACATGATGGCTTTCTTT,CASSLLHMMAFF
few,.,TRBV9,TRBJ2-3,TGTGCCAGCAGCCCGGGACCCCGCCACACAGATACGCAGTATTTT,CASSPGPRHTDTQYF
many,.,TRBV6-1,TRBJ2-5,TGTGCCAGCAGTGCGGGCTTCCTCCAGGTTGGGCAGTACTTC,CASSAGFLQVGQYF
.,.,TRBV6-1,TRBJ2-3,TGTGCCGGGCGAGGGGCCCGTGGCCAAGATACGCAGTATTTC,CAGRGARGQDTQYF
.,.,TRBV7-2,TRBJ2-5,TGTGCCAGCAGCTTAGGCGACTATTTGAATGAGCAGTACTTC,CASSLGDYLNEQYF
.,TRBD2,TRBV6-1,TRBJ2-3,TGTGCCAGGGGGTACGGGGGAGGGGATCCAGATACCCAGTATTTT,CARGYGGGDPDTQYF
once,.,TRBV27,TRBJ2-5,TGTGCCGGGGGCCTTGGGGGGCGTGGCCAAGAGACGCAGTACTTC,CAGGLGGRGQETQYF
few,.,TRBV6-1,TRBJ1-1,TGTGCCAGCGGATCGTATGATCACCGCCTCGTGGCTGAAGCTTTCTTT,CASGSYDHRLVAEAFF
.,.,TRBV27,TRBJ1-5,TGTGCCAGCAGTTCCCGGGGAGGGGAACAGCCCCAGCATTTT,CASSSRGGEQPQHF
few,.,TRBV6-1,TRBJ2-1,TGTGCCAGCAGTAAAGGACAGGAGCAGTTCTTC,CASSKGQEQFF
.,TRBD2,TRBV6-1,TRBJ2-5,TGTGCCAGCAGTCCCCAGCTAGCGGGAGACGGAGAGACCCAGTACTTC,CASSPQLAGDGETQYF
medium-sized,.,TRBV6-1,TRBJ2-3,TGTGCCAGCAGTGCTTTGGGAGATACGCAGTATTTT,CASSALGDTQYF
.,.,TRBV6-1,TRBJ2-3,TGTGCCAGCAGGCCTGTGTTCACCGGGGCGCAGTATTTT,CASRPVFTGAQYF
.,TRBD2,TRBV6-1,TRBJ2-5,TGTGCCAGCAGTCCTCTAGCGGCGTTAGGGCGGACCCAGTACTTC,CASSPLAALGRTQYF
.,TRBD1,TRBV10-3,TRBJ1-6,TGTGCCACCGGAGACAGGGATGGGTCACCCCTCCACTTT,CATGDRDGSPLHF
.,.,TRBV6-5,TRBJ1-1,TGTGCCAGCAGTTACCCCGACAGCTCTGAAGCTTTCTTT,CASSYPDSSEAFF
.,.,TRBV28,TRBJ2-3,TGTGCCAGCACCACTTCAAGGGGCTTTGCAGATACGCAGTATTTT,CASTTSRGFADTQYF
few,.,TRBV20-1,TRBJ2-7,TGCAGTGCTAGTTTGACCGGCGCCTACGAGCAGTACTTC,CSASLTGAYEQYF
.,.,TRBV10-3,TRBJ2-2,TGTGCCATATCAGGGAGCGCCGGGACGCAGTTTTTT,CAISGSAGTQFF
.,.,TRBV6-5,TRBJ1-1,TGTGCCAGCAGTTACGAGTTTCGAGGGGCGGGTGAAGCTTTCTTT,CASSYEFRGAGEAFF
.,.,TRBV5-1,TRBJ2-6,TGCGCCAGCAGCTTGGGACAGGTCTCTGGGGCCAACGTCCTGACTTTC,CASSLGQVSGANVLTF
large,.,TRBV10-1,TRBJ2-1,TGCGCCAGCAGTGAGAGGGGGAGCTCCTACAATGAGCAGTTCTTC,CASSERGSSYNEQFF
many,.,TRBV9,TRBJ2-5,TGTGCCAGCAGCGTAGTCGGCAGAATCCAAGAGACCCAGTACTTC,CASSVVGRIQETQYF
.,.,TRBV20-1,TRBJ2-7,TGCAGTGCTAGAGATCCTAGCTTTAGCTCCTACGAGCAGTACTTC,CSARDPSFSSYEQYF
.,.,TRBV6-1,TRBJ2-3,TGTGCCAGCGGACGGGGCGGCACAGATACGCAGTATTTT,CASGRGGTDTQYF
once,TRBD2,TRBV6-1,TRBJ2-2,TGTGCCAGCAGTGATTCTCGACTAGCGGGTACGAACACCGGGAAGCAGTTTTTT,CASSDSRLAGTNTGKQFF
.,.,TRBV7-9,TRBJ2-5,TGTGCCAGCAGTCAAATACCGCAAGAGACCCAGTACTTC,CASSQIPQETQYF
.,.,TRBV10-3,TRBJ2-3,TGTGCCATCAGTAGCGACACAGAGACCCAGTACTTT,CAISSDTETQYF
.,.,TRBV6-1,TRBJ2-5,TGTGCCAGCAGTGAAGCGCTCCTCTTGGAGTACTTC,CASSEALLLEYF
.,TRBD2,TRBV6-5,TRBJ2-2,TGTGCCAGCAGTTTCGGACTAGTGAGCTCCGGGGAGCAGTTTTTT,CASSFGLVSSGEQFF
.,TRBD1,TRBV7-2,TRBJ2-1,TGTGCCAGCAGCGCAGACAGGGATCCCTCCTACAATGAGCAGTTCTTC,CASSADRDPSYNEQFF